The TCR beta chain described here comes from a study of CD8 T cell repertoires and HIV-1 epitope variants. Study-wide context: Tested: three Gag epitope families, Nef HW9 and YT9. The baseline condition was 1M T cells left uncultured.

Survey-depth immunoSEQ sequencing covered TCR beta CDR3 regions. Method: immunoSEQ multiplex PCR; TCRdb's copy keeps in-frame clones and lacks some. The table has 4,500 to 7,000 clones, more than 60% seen once; the top ten hold around 43%. About this clone: As yet, its antigen is unknown.

The germline V gene has CDR1 MNHNS and CDR2 SASEGT. The CDR3 extends over 14 amino acids. V dropped 8 bases and J dropped 6 bases, with 16 bases sitting between them. The specimen was cultured CD8+ T cells derived from PBMCs. This clonotype was obtained from a male donor with HIV. J is TRBJ2-2 and V is TRBV6-1; TRBD1 might be the D (5 bases). This chain's CDR3 is CASFSGALSGELFF. The DNA for the CDR3 is TGTGCCAGCTTTAGTGGGGCTCTCTCCGGGGAGCTGTTTTTT.